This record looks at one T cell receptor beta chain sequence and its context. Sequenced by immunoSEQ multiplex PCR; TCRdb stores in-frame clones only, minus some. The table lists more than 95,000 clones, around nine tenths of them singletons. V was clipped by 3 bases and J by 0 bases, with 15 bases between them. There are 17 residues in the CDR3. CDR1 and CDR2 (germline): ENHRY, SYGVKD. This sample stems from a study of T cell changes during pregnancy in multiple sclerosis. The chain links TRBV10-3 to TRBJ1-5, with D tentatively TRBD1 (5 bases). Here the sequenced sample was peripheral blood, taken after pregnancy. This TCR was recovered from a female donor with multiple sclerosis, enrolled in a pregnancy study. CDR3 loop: CAISDRAGLTSNQPQHF. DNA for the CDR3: TGTGCCATCAGTGACAGGGCCGGGTTAACTAGCAATCAGCCCCAGCATTTT.